Each of the 32 T cell receptor beta chains below was sequenced from the same sample in a study of vaccination and CD4 T cells after COVID-19. As for treatment: roughly 11-day PBMC culture with coronavirus spike peptide pools or control peptides (ViraFEST assay). These receptors are not linked to any known antigen. The Oncomine TCR Beta short-read assay generated sequence data from the DNA of cultured CD4+ T cells. MiXCR was run by TCRdb on the PCR reads, yielding one entry per CDR3 protein. Found here are more than 10,000 distinct CDR3 sequences, around 20% of them singletons; the top ten hold roughly an eighth. Sequenced here: CD4+ T cells from blood, cultured in vitro, sampled after SARS-CoV-2 vaccination. Source of these receptors: a human donor who had recovered from COVID-19.

This chain joins TRBV6-2 or TRBV6-3 and TRBJ2-7, with TRBD1 as a possible D gene (5 bases). The CDR3 loop spans 13 amino acids. Trimming took off 6 bases at V and 0 bases at J, with 9 bases between the two ends. Germline CDR1 is MNHEY and CDR2 is SVGEGT. The CDR3 DNA sequence: TGTGCCAGCAGGCTAGGGGCCTCCTACGAGCAGTACTTC. It specifies CASRLGASYEQYF.

The V gene is TRBV2, the J gene TRBJ1-2; 7 bases map to TRBD1. The V segment lost 6 bases and the J segment 2 bases; nucleotides outside the gene matches: 6. The CDR3 spans 14 residues. The germline V gene encodes CDR1 SNHLY and CDR2 FYNNEI. The DNA for the CDR3 is TGTGCCAGCAGGCTGGGACAGAGCAACTATGGCTACACCTTC. This encodes CASRLGQSNYGYTF.

This clonotype came up a few times. The V and J genes are TRBV6-1 and TRBJ2-4, with 10 nucleotides matching TRBD2. The CDR3 runs 14 residues. CDR1 and CDR2 from the germline V gene are MNHNS and SASEGT. The J segment lost 6 bases and the V segment lost 2 bases, leaving 1 base of the junction unmatched. In DNA, the CDR3 is TGTGCCAGCAGTGAACTAGCGGGAGTAAACATTCAGTACTTC. Residues: CASSELAGVNIQYF.

CDR3 sequence: CSAVQELPYNEQFF. For the CDR3, the DNA is TGCAGTGCTGTCCAGGAGCTTCCCTACAATGAGCAGTTCTTC. The gene calls are TRBV20-1 and TRBJ2-1, with unresolved D. Between the trimmed V and J ends, which lost 5 bases and 2 bases, there was a span of 13 bases. The CDR3 extends over 14 amino acids. In germline, CDR1 is DFQATT, CDR2 SNEGSKA (reference sequence).

This chain connects TRBV5-1 to TRBJ2-5, with TRBD1 as a possible D gene (5 bases). The germline gives CDR1 SGHRS, CDR2 YFSETQ. V was trimmed by 1 base and J by 3 bases, leaving 13 bases between them. This CDR3 comprises 15 residues. The CDR3 DNA sequence: TGCGCCAGCAGCTTGTCAGGGATCAGTGAAGAGACCCAGTACTTC. This encodes CASSLSGISEETQYF. The full variable domain, with the rest looked up from reference TRBV5-1 and TRBJ2-5, is KAGVTQTPRYLIKTRGQQVTLSCSPISGHRSVSWYQQTPGQGLQFLFEYFSETQRNKGNFPGRFSGRQFSNSRSEMNVSTLELGDSALYLCASSLSGISEETQYFGPGTRLLVL.

The sample holds a few counts of this clonotype. This chain joins TRBV25-1 and TRBJ1-1, with a weak D call TRBD1 (5 bases). Germline loops: CDR1 MGHDK, CDR2 SYGVNS. The CDR3 has 11 amino acids. Trimming stripped 9 bases from V and 8 bases from J, with 13 bases between. The DNA of the CDR3 is TGTGCCAGTAGTCCGGGGGACGAAGCTTTCTTT. As protein: CASSPGDEAFF.

The chain combines TRBV27 with TRBJ2-3; tentatively, D is TRBD2 (6 bases). The CDR3 is made up of 15 amino acids. CDR1 and CDR2 from the germline V gene are MNHEY and SMNVEV (reference sequence). V shed 4 bases and J shed 1 base, with 12 bases lying between them. CDR3 DNA sequence: TGTGCCAGCAGTTCCCTCGGGGAGGGCACAGATACGCAGTATTTT. Residues: CASSSLGEGTDTQYF.

CDR3 residues: CASRSYNQPQHF. The CDR3 DNA reads as TGTGCCAGCAGATCCTACAATCAGCCCCAGCATTTT. The chain combines TRBV2 with TRBJ1-5; D remains unclear. Germline CDR1 is SNHLY and CDR2 is FYNNEI. Trimming stripped 6 bases from V and 3 bases from J, with 6 bases between. This CDR3 has 12 amino acids. Full variable domain (missing parts from reference TRBV2 and TRBJ1-5): EPEVTQTPSHQVTQMGQEVILRCVPISNHLYFYWYRQILGQKVEFLVSFYNNEISEKSEIFDDQFSVERPDGSNFTLKIRSTKLEDSAMYFCASRSYNQPQHFGDGTRLSIL.

In its sample, this clonotype was seen a few times. DNA for the CDR3: TGTGCCAGCTCGCCTACTCGGACTGAAGCTTTCTTT. This encodes CASSPTRTEAFF. V and J are TRBV18 and TRBJ1-1; D remains ambiguous. Germline-derived CDR1 and CDR2 are KGHSH and LQKENI. The CDR3 runs to 12 residues. V was pared by 6 bases and J by 5 bases, with 10 bases between.

The rearrangement joins TRBV6-1 to TRBJ1-3, with D possibly TRBD1 on 6 matching bases. CDR3 length equals 14 residues. The germline gives CDR1 MNHNS, CDR2 SASEGT. V was cut by 6 bases and J by 0 bases, with 9 bases left in between. The CDR3 coding sequence is TGTGCCAGCAGAGCGACAGGCTCTGGAAACACCATATATTTT. Translated: CASRATGSGNTIYF.

This clonotype was observed a few times. The rearrangement joins TRBV7-2 to TRBJ1-1, with 9 bases aligning to TRBD1. CDR1 is SGHTA, CDR2 FQGNSA, per germline. Losses at the gene ends were 6 bases for V and 0 bases for J; bases not matched to a gene: 8. The CDR3 has 16 residues. In DNA form, the CDR3 reads TGTGCCAGCAGTTACAGGGGGCGCCGAATGAACACTGAAGCTTTCTTT. Translated, it gives CASSYRGRRMNTEAFF.

This clonotype was counted a few times. This chain links TRBV5-4 with TRBJ2-1; maybe TRBD2 (5 bases). CDR3 length equals 16 residues. The germline V and J ends were trimmed by 4 bases and 1 base, with 15 bases remaining between them. Germline V gene data show CDR1 as SGHNT and CDR2 as YYREEE (reference sequence). The CDR3 reads CASSPAGGLSYNEQFF. CDR3 coding DNA: TGTGCCAGCAGCCCGGCAGGCGGGTTGTCCTACAATGAGCAGTTCTTC.

By sample fraction, this clonotype is medium-sized. V and J are TRBV27 and TRBJ1-5; weak D call: TRBD1 (5 bases). V was pared by 8 bases and J by 0 bases, with 14 bases between. The CDR3 extends over 15 amino acids. Germline CDR1 reads MNHEY; CDR2 reads SMNVEV (reference sequence). The DNA of the CDR3 is TGTGCCAGCCGCACCGGGGGGTATAGCAATCAGCCCCAGCATTTT. Its protein product is CASRTGGYSNQPQHF.

In this sample, this clonotype turned up a few times. This sequence joins TRBV20-1 and TRBJ1-3, with a weak D call TRBD1 (6 bases). The CDR3 totals 14 residues. V lost 5 bases and J 2 bases, leaving 13 bases between the germline ends. Germline assignment: CDR1 DFQATT and CDR2 SNEGSKA (reference sequence). The CDR3 DNA follows: TGCAGTGCTCTCTTTCCAGGGGCTGGAAACACCATATATTTT. It translates to CSALFPGAGNTIYF.

In this sample, this clonotype turned up a few times. The chain links TRBV18 to TRBJ2-5, with TRBD2 as a possible D gene (5 bases). Germline V gene lookup returns CDR1 KGHSH and CDR2 LQKENI. V lost 6 bases, J lost 5 bases, and 13 bases lay in between. The CDR3 is 13 amino acids. This chain's CDR3 is CASSTGLDETQYF. CDR3 nucleotide sequence: TGTGCCAGCTCGACCGGACTGGACGAGACCCAGTACTTC.

The gene calls are TRBV29-1 and TRBJ2-1, with D tentatively TRBD1 or TRBD2 (6 bases each). Trimming left V 4 bases short and J 4 bases short, with 26 bases between. Germline-derived CDR1 and CDR2 are SQVTM and ANQGSEA. This CDR3 is 18 amino acids long. CDR3 DNA sequence: TGCAGCGTTGTGGTCGGAAGGGTAAAGGGGGGCAAGTACAATGAGCAGTTCTTC. It codes for CSVVVGRVKGGKYNEQFF.

This chain joins TRBV6-5 and TRBJ1-5; no clear D. Germline values: CDR1 MNHEY, CDR2 SVGAGI. The CDR3 has 16 amino acids. Trimming left V 0 bases short and J 1 base short, with 10 bases between. In DNA form, the CDR3 reads TGTGCCAGCAGTTACTCGTCGTCCTCCAGCAATCAGCCCCAGCATTTT. The encoded protein is CASSYSSSSSNQPQHF.

V gene TRBV6-5 combines with J gene TRBJ1-4, with D possibly TRBD1 on 5 matching bases. The ends were cut back, 2 bases at V and 7 bases at J, with 14 bases in the middle. Germline CDR1 reads MNHEY; CDR2 reads SVGAGI. This CDR3 is 15 amino acids long. The CDR3 DNA reads TGTGCCAGCAGTTACGGGGGAGGACGTGGTGAAAAACTGTTTTTT. Translation: CASSYGGGRGEKLFF.

The V call is TRBV9, the J call TRBJ1-5, with 8 nucleotides matching TRBD1. This CDR3 comprises 17 residues. The ends lost 0 bases at V and 5 bases at J; junction bases unmatched: 10. In germline, CDR1 is SGDLS, CDR2 YYNGEE. CDR3 DNA: TGTGCCAGCAGCGTAGGGGCCAGGGGGCTTGAACATCAGCCCCAGCATTTT. Translated, it gives CASSVGARGLEHQPQHF.

The chain has TRBV7-8 and TRBJ2-7; D gene unclear. The germline V and J ends were trimmed by 0 bases and 2 bases, with 14 bases remaining between them. Germline CDR1 reads SGHVS; CDR2 reads FQNEAQ. This CDR3 contains 16 residues. The CDR3 is CASSLALALTTYEQYF. CDR3 nucleotides: TGTGCCAGCAGCTTAGCGCTTGCCCTCACGACCTACGAGCAGTACTTC.

By share, this clonotype ranks as medium-sized. The chain carries TRBV19 and TRBJ1-6; 11 bases fit TRBD1. CDR1 is LNHDA, CDR2 SQIVND, per germline (reference sequence). The CDR3 is 14 residues long. V lost 3 bases to trimming and J lost 10 bases; unmatched junction nucleotides: 2. The CDR3 spells CASSMGTGGSPLHF. In nucleotides, the CDR3 is TGTGCCAGTAGTATGGGGACAGGGGGATCACCCCTCCACTTT.

This clonotype was seen a few times. The chain joins TRBV12-3 or TRBV12-4 to TRBJ2-7, with TRBD2 as a possible D gene (6 bases). This CDR3 region has 12 residues. V lost 6 bases, J lost 1 base, and 7 bases lay in between. Here the CDR3 reads CASRRGSYEQYF. The DNA of the CDR3 is TGTGCCAGCAGGCGGGGTTCCTACGAGCAGTACTTC.

This clonotype rates as medium-sized. The V call is TRBV7-2, the J call TRBJ2-2, with D maybe TRBD2 (7 bases). V lost 1 base to trimming and J lost 4 bases, with 13 bases between them. Per germline, CDR1 SGHTA and CDR2 FQGNSA. CDR3 length equals 16 residues. The DNA for the CDR3 is TGTGCCAGCAGCTTAGTGGGGGGGCTGGGCACCGGGGAGCTGTTTTTT. Amino acids: CASSLVGGLGTGELFF.

The rearrangement uses TRBV21-1 and TRBJ2-7. TRBV21-1 is a known pseudogene. The CDR3 is 16 amino acids. The CDR3 nucleotides are TGTGCCAGCAGCTTCCCAAGCCTGGGCTTCCACTACGAGCAGTACTTC. Residues: CASSFPSLGFHYEQYF.

This clonotype was counted a few times. The chain combines TRBV7-2 with TRBJ2-7; 11 bases map to TRBD2. The CDR3 sequence is 15 residues long. The V and J ends lost 5 bases and 0 bases, in that order; junction bases with no gene match: 3. In germline, CDR1 is SGHTA, CDR2 FQGNSA. CDR3 bases: TGTGCCAGCAGCGCGGGACTAGCGGACTCCTACGAGCAGTACTTC. Protein: CASSAGLADSYEQYF.

This clonotype was recorded a few times. The CDR3 coding sequence is TGTGCCAGCAAACACCTTCAGACAGGGCTGAACGAAGCTTTCTTT. Translation: CASKHLQTGLNEAFF. The chain has TRBV28 and TRBJ1-1; 7 nucleotides align to TRBD1. The CDR3 is 15 amino acids. Germline-derived CDR1 and CDR2 are MDHEN and SYDVKM. V was clipped by 7 bases and J by 8 bases; unmatched bases: 16.

The rearrangement uses TRBV6-1 and TRBJ1-2, with 7 positions matching TRBD1. The junction had 11 bases not matched to a gene; V was cut back by 5 bases and J by 8 bases. This CDR3 comprises 14 residues. The germline V gene encodes CDR1 MNHNS and CDR2 SASEGT. The CDR3 DNA reads TGTGCCAGCAGTCAGACGACAGGGTCTAGGGGCTACACCTTC. As protein: CASSQTTGSRGYTF.

V usage is TRBV19 and J usage is TRBJ1-1, with D possibly matching TRBD1 (5 bases). The germline V and J ends were trimmed by 6 bases and 4 bases, with 18 bases remaining between them. The CDR3 runs to 15 residues. The germline V gene encodes CDR1 LNHDA and CDR2 SQIVND (reference sequence). Written as DNA, the CDR3 is TGTGCCAGTAGCTCAGCAGGACTTAGGGGCACTGAAGCTTTCTTT. Its translation: CASSSAGLRGTEAFF. The full variable domain, completed using reference TRBV19 and TRBJ1-1, is DGGITQSPKYLFRKEGQNVTLSCEQNLNHDAMYWYRQDPGQGLRLIYYSQIVNDFQKGDIAEGYSVSREKKESFPLTVTSAQKNPTAFYLCASSSAGLRGTEAFFGQGTRLTVV.

This clonotype was seen a few times. The chain combines TRBV20-1 with TRBJ1-2, with 11 bases that match TRBD1. Germline loops: CDR1 DFQATT, CDR2 SNEGSKA (reference sequence). This CDR3 is built from 14 residues. Trimming at V came to 4 bases and at J to 8 bases, leaving 9 bases not matched to a gene. CDR3 bases: TGCAGTGCTAACCGGGACAGGGGGGTCCGGGGCTACACCTTC. This codes for CSANRDRGVRGYTF.

This clonotype is judged medium-sized (0.01 to 0.1%). This chain uses TRBV20-1 with TRBJ1-5, with TRBD1 as a possible D gene (5 bases). Germline-derived CDR1 and CDR2 are DFQATT and SNEGSKA (reference sequence). Deletions cut 0 bases from V and 0 bases from J, with 9 bases between. The CDR3 totals 15 residues. This chain's CDR3 is CSAREQEYSNQPQHF. In nucleotides, the CDR3 is TGCAGTGCTAGAGAACAGGAATATAGCAATCAGCCCCAGCATTTT.

This clonotype turned up a few times. CDR3 in DNA: TGTGCCAGCAGCTTATTGGCTAGCGGGTCCAGTGAGCAGTTCTTC. The encoded protein is CASSLLASGSSEQFF. V is TRBV7-2 and J is TRBJ2-1; TRBD2 aligns across 8 bases. There are 15 residues in the CDR3. After removal of 2 bases from V and 9 bases from J, the junction contained 9 bases not matched to a gene. Per germline, CDR1 SGHTA and CDR2 FQGNSA.

The CDR3 DNA reads as TGCGCCAGCAGCCAAGGTCTCGCCGGGACAGGGCGTGTTGTAAATGAGACCCAGTACTTC. Protein sequence: CASSQGLAGTGRVVNETQYF. The V gene is TRBV4-3, the J gene TRBJ2-5; 9 bases fit TRBD1. With 1 base clipped from V and 5 bases from J, the junction kept 20 bases outside the gene matches. The CDR3 runs 20 residues. Germline values: CDR1 LGHNA, CDR2 YSLEER.